This TCR beta chain was sequenced during a study of blood T cell repertoires in COVID-19. Study-wide background: Sites across the United States, Italy and Spain contributed samples from acute and convalescent COVID-19. From T cells, B-cell-depleted T cells, or PBMCs came the material, which was cDNA or gDNA.

Losses at the gene ends were 2 bases for V and 3 bases for J; bases not matched to a gene: 3. Germline V gives CDR1 MNHEY, CDR2 SVGAGI. The length of the CDR3 is 14 residues. Original methodology: Estimates of nucleated cell counts were drawn from the amplification of reference gene primers. The method was immunoSEQ multiplex PCR; TCRdb's version includes in-frame clones alone and lacks a portion of them. The V and J calls and clone size are taken from that table; D and trimming were inferred from the DNA. The data hold roughly 53,000 clones, with 85% to 90% observed a single time. The clonotype originates from a human donor in a cohort sampled during active COVID-19. The sequenced material came from peripheral blood. The gene calls are TRBV6-5 and TRBJ2-7; 8 bases align to TRBD1. The DNA of the CDR3 is TGTGCCAGCAGTTACGGGACAGGACGCTACGAGCAGTACTTC. As protein: CASSYGTGRYEQYF.